One sample yielded the 30 T cell receptor beta chains listed below, sequenced in a study of blood T cells in healthy people across ages. Sample-barcoded 5' priming and a J-beta primer mix drove a second PCR of 7 to 11 cycles. TCRdb called the 5' RACE reads again in MiXCR, with one record for every CDR3 protein. The profile shows hundreds of thousands of distinct CDR3 sequences, 35% to 40% of them singletons. The sequenced sample consisted of blood. These receptors were obtained from a man aged 18 to 29 in good health.

This clonotype occurred a few times. The rearrangement joins TRBV20-1 to TRBJ1-6; D remains unclear. V lost 6 bases and J lost 5, with 14 bases in between. The germline CDR1 and CDR2 sequences are DFQATT and SNEGSKA (reference sequence). CDR3 length: 14 amino acids. In DNA, the CDR3 is TGCAGTGCCAACCGGCTAACCAATAATTCACCCCTCCACTTT. Translating it yields CSANRLTNNSPLHF.

This chain joins TRBV7-2 and TRBJ2-1, with 13 bases that match TRBD2. V lost 6 bases and J lost 0; bases outside the gene matches: 11. This CDR3 region has 19 residues. Germline V lookup: CDR1 SGHTA, CDR2 FQGNSA. CDR3 in DNA: TGTGCCAGCAGAAAAGGGACTAGCGGGACGACCTACTCCTACAATGAGCAGTTCTTC. It yields the protein CASRKGTSGTTYSYNEQFF. Combining the CDR3 with reference TRBV7-2 and TRBJ2-1 gives the whole variable domain GAGVSQSPSNKVTEKGKDVELRCDPISGHTALYWYRQSLGQGLEFLIYFQGNSAPDKSGLPSDRFSAERTGGSVSTLTIQRTQQEDSAVYLCASRKGTSGTTYSYNEQFFGPGTRLTVL.

The CDR3 DNA reads TGCAGTGCTAGAGGTGCTAGCGGGGCATCCTACAATGAGCAGTTCTTC. Its protein product is CSARGASGASYNEQFF. The chain combines TRBV20-1 with TRBJ2-1, with 9 bases matching TRBD2. In germline, CDR1 is DFQATT, CDR2 SNEGSKA (reference sequence). The CDR3 loop spans 16 amino acids. V gave up 1 base and J gave up 1 base; unmatched junction bases: 5.

Worth noting for this clonotype: This may stem from a read error, because a much larger clone lies one nucleotide away. CDR3 sequence reads: CATSSNWGPYEQYF. The CDR3 nucleotides read TGTGCCACCAGCAGTAACTGGGGGCCCTACGAGCAGTACTTC. The chain employs TRBV15 and TRBJ2-7; TRBD1 might be the D (6 bases). This CDR3 contains 14 residues. Germline V gives CDR1 LNHNV, CDR2 YYDKDF (reference sequence). The ends were cut back, 3 bases at V and 2 bases at J, with 11 bases in the middle.

This rearrangement joins TRBV7-3 to TRBJ2-3; no reliable D call. The germline V and J ends were trimmed by 1 base and 8 bases, with 7 bases remaining between them. This CDR3 has 12 residues. Per the germline V gene, CDR1 is SGHTA and CDR2 is FQGTGA. This CDR3 is CASSLNQFTQYF. The DNA of the CDR3 is TGTGCCAGCAGCTTAAATCAATTTACGCAGTATTTT.

This clonotype was counted only a few times. The CDR3, as DNA: TGCGCCAGCAGCCAAGTCCCGGCGGCTGCCGGCGACACTGAAGCTTTCTTT. It translates to CASSQVPAAAGDTEAFF. This chain links TRBV4-1 with TRBJ1-1; D ambiguous. Trimming removed 1 base at V and 3 bases at J, with 18 bases between. This CDR3 spans 17 amino acids. Germline V gene data show CDR1 as MGHRA and CDR2 as YSYEKL.

This clonotype occurred a few times. The gene calls are TRBV25-1 and TRBJ1-1; TRBD1 aligns across 9 bases. Trimming took 4 bases from V and 5 from J; bases not matched to a gene: 8. In germline, CDR1 is MGHDK, CDR2 SYGVNS. This CDR3 has 15 residues. The CDR3: CASSARTGVITEAFF. CDR3 coding DNA: TGTGCCAGCAGTGCCCGGACAGGGGTGATTACTGAAGCTTTCTTT.

The V call is TRBV20-1, the J call TRBJ1-6; D gene ambiguous. Germline CDR1 is DFQATT and CDR2 is SNEGSKA (reference sequence). V lost 3 bases and J 3 bases, leaving 12 bases between the germline ends. The CDR3 contains 15 residues. This CDR3 is CSASSSVNYNSPLHF. DNA for the CDR3: TGCAGTGCTAGTTCATCGGTGAACTATAATTCACCCCTCCACTTT.

The rearrangement uses TRBV10-3 and TRBJ1-2; the D gene is possibly TRBD1 (5 bases). The CDR3 totals 12 residues. Germline CDR1 ENHRY, CDR2 SYGVKD. V lost 3 bases and J 8 bases, leaving 10 bases between the germline ends. Here the CDR3 DNA reads TGTGCCATCAGTGATTTGTGGGGCGGCTACACCTTC. It yields the protein CAISDLWGGYTF.

The rearrangement links TRBV7-2 to TRBJ2-1, with D tentatively TRBD2 (5 bases). Trimming shortened V by 1 base and J by 13 bases, and 14 bases separated the two germline ends. The CDR3 totals 13 residues. Looked up from germline, CDR1 is SGHTA and CDR2 is FQGNSA. The CDR3 spells CASSLGELGSQFF. The CDR3 nucleotides are TGTGCCAGCAGCTTAGGGGAGTTAGGTTCACAGTTCTTC.

The gene calls are TRBV9 and TRBJ2-7; no firm D call. Germline assignment: CDR1 SGDLS and CDR2 YYNGEE. CDR3 size: 11 residues. Trimming cost V 3 bases and J 8 bases, with 9 bases left between them. In nucleotides, the CDR3 is TGTGCCAGCAGCGGAGGCAACAAGCAGTACTTC. Translation: CASSGGNKQYF.

This clonotype has more than one count but fewer than ten. J is TRBJ2-3 and V is TRBV25-1; D uncertain. The CDR3 runs to 15 residues. Germline V gene lookup returns CDR1 MGHDK and CDR2 SYGVNS. V lost 1 base, J lost 3 bases, and 11 bases lay in between. CDR3 amino acids: CASSESSPGTDTQYF. As DNA, the CDR3 is TGTGCCAGCAGTGAATCCTCTCCGGGTACAGATACGCAGTATTTT.

This chain links TRBV4-2 with TRBJ2-2, with TRBD1 matching over 10 bases. The CDR3 sequence is 16 residues long. Germline CDR1 and CDR2: LGHNA and YNFKEQ. With V trimmed by 8 bases and J by 1 base, 7 bases remained unmatched. Here the CDR3 reads CASHGDRGQNTGELFF. DNA of the CDR3: TGTGCCAGCCACGGGGACAGGGGACAGAACACCGGGGAGCTGTTTTTT.

The chain employs TRBV5-1 and TRBJ2-3, with D unclear. The CDR3 is 14 amino acids. Trimming left V 4 bases short and J 2 bases short, with 11 bases between. Germline V lookup: CDR1 SGHRS, CDR2 YFSETQ. CDR3 coding DNA: TGCGCCAGCAGCGCCTCTGGGATCACAGATACGCAGTATTTT. Protein sequence: CASSASGITDTQYF.

The chain has TRBV19 and TRBJ2-5; no clear D gene. V was cut by 6 bases and J by 4 bases, with 15 bases left in between. CDR1 LNHDA and CDR2 SQIVND come from the germline V gene (reference sequence). The CDR3 loop spans 14 amino acids. The CDR3 DNA follows: TGTGCCAGTAGGCTGTCAGGCCGCCCAGAGACCCAGTACTTC. Protein sequence: CASRLSGRPETQYF.

The CDR3 is CASSQEVGTSGGARSYNEQFF. The CDR3 DNA reads as TGTGCCAGCAGCCAAGAAGTGGGGACTAGCGGGGGGGCGAGATCCTACAATGAGCAGTTCTTC. V gene TRBV4-2 combines with J gene TRBJ2-1; 16 nucleotides line up with TRBD2. V was clipped by 0 bases and J by 1 base; unmatched bases: 9. CDR1 LGHNA and CDR2 YNFKEQ come from the germline V gene. The CDR3 length is 21 residues.

This clonotype was observed at least ten times. The rearrangement links TRBV7-9 to TRBJ2-7; 8 bases match TRBD1. In germline, CDR1 is SEHNR, CDR2 FQNEAQ (reference sequence). Trimming cost V 5 bases and J 6 bases; bases outside gene matches: 12. The CDR3 is 15 residues long. CDR3 loop: CASSPRTGSPLEQYF. CDR3 DNA: TGTGCCAGCAGCCCCCGGACAGGGAGTCCCCTCGAGCAGTACTTC. Variable domain in full (rest from reference TRBV7-9 and TRBJ2-7): DTGVSQNPRHKITKRGQNVTFRCDPISEHNRLYWYRQTLGQGPEFLTYFQNEAQLEKSRLLSDRFSAERPKGSFSTLEIQRTEQGDSAMYLCASSPRTGSPLEQYFGPGTRLTVT.

The chain uses TRBV10-3 and TRBJ1-5; 7 bases are shared with TRBD1. Germline CDR1 reads ENHRY; CDR2 reads SYGVKD. V lost 6 bases to trimming and J lost 3 bases; unmatched junction nucleotides: 11. This CDR3 spans 16 amino acids. This CDR3 is CAISQGGGRFNQPQHF. The DNA for the CDR3 is TGTGCCATCAGCCAGGGGGGGGGACGGTTCAATCAGCCCCAGCATTTT.

This clonotype occurred a few times. The V gene is TRBV11-2, the J gene TRBJ2-3; D is undetermined. Germline CDR1 reads SGHAT; CDR2 reads FQNNGV. The CDR3 covers 15 residues. The V end was cut by 1 base, the J end by 6 bases, with 14 bases between. The chain's CDR3 is CASSLGVLRYDTQYF. As DNA, the CDR3 is TGTGCCAGCAGCTTAGGAGTTTTACGTTACGATACGCAGTATTTT.

The rearrangement joins TRBV29-1 to TRBJ2-2, with 7 nucleotides matching TRBD1. The germline V gene encodes CDR1 SQVTM and CDR2 ANQGSEA. V trimming: 5 bases; J trimming: 3 bases; junction bases outside the gene matches: 6. The CDR3 sequence is 14 residues long. CDR3 in amino acids: CSVSRTGDTGELFF. CDR3 bases: TGCAGCGTTAGCCGGACAGGAGACACCGGGGAGCTGTTTTTT.

The rearrangement joins TRBV20-1 to TRBJ2-3; TRBD2 aligns across 10 bases. J lost 4 bases, V lost 0 bases, and 10 bases had no gene match. The CDR3 extends over 17 amino acids. Germline V gene lookup returns CDR1 DFQATT and CDR2 SNEGSKA (reference sequence). The CDR3 DNA reads as TGCAGTGCTAGAGATCCGGTAGCGGGGGGCAGGGCAGATACGCAGTATTTT. This sequence encodes CSARDPVAGGRADTQYF.

V usage is TRBV3-1 and J usage is TRBJ2-5; TRBD2 agrees at 8 bases. The J call may be incorrect, as the DNA end agrees better with TRBJ2-1. The CDR3 is 14 amino acids. Per the germline V gene, CDR1 is LGHDT and CDR2 is YNNKEL (reference sequence). CDR3 sequence (DNA): TGTGCCAGCAGCCCCGGGGGGGCTGAGGAGACCCAGTTCTTC. This gives the protein CASSPGGAEETQFF.

Only one count was recorded for this clonotype. This chain uses TRBV5-6 with TRBJ2-1, with 8 bases fitting TRBD2. Germline-derived CDR1 and CDR2 are SGHDT and YYEEEE. Trimming took 3 bases from V and 1 from J; bases not matched to a gene: 9. The CDR3 totals 17 residues. CDR3 nucleotides: TGTGCCAGCAGCTCGGGAGCGGGGGCCGCGTCCTACAATGAGCAGTTCTTC. Protein: CASSSGAGAASYNEQFF.

The rearrangement joins TRBV4-3 to TRBJ2-2; D might be TRBD2 (6 bases). CDR1 is LGHNA, CDR2 YSLEER, per germline. The CDR3 is made up of 16 amino acids. Trimming stripped 1 base from V and 6 bases from J, with 15 bases between. The CDR3 DNA is TGCGCCAGCAGCCAAGCTGTCGGGGGAGGCGCCGGGGAGCTGTTTTTT. Translation gives CASSQAVGGGAGELFF.

This sequence joins TRBV4-3 and TRBJ2-1; 8 positions match TRBD1. Germline V gene sequence: CDR1 LGHNA, CDR2 YSLEER. The trim removed 0 bases at V and 0 bases at J, leaving 13 bases unmatched. CDR3 size: 20 residues. CDR3 DNA sequence: TGCGCCAGCAGCCAAGATCGAGGGACAGGCCTTACCGACTCCTACAATGAGCAGTTCTTC. It codes for CASSQDRGTGLTDSYNEQFF.

V and J are TRBV7-3 and TRBJ2-5; 9 nucleotides agree with TRBD2. In germline, CDR1 is SGHTA, CDR2 FQGTGA. This CDR3 has 15 amino acids. J gave up 11 bases and V 1 base, and 11 bases lay outside the gene matches. In nucleotides, the CDR3 is TGTGCCAGCAGCTTAATGGGGACTAGCTTTAATGAGCAGTACTTC. It is translated as CASSLMGTSFNEQYF.

The chain joins TRBV24-1 to TRBJ1-5; D unclear. Germline V gene lookup returns CDR1 KGHDR and CDR2 SFDVKD. The CDR3 has 15 residues. V was clipped by 1 base and J by 5 bases, with 11 bases between them. CDR3 loop: CATSDFTGSDQPQHF. DNA of the CDR3: TGTGCCACCAGTGATTTCACCGGGTCTGATCAGCCCCAGCATTTT.

This chain links TRBV3-1 with TRBJ2-5, with 11 bases lining up with TRBD2. Germline V CDR1 and CDR2: LGHDT, YNNKEL (reference sequence). V lost 4 bases, J lost 5 bases, and 9 bases stayed unmatched. The CDR3 runs 16 residues. The CDR3 protein is CASSRLAGLGRETQYF. Written as DNA, the CDR3 is TGTGCCAGCAGCCGACTAGCGGGATTGGGACGGGAGACCCAGTACTTC.

This clonotype came up many times. The chain carries TRBV7-8 and TRBJ2-7; D might be TRBD1 (6 bases). This CDR3 has 13 residues. Looked up from germline, CDR1 is SGHVS and CDR2 is FQNEAQ. V was clipped by 0 bases and J by 4 bases, with 7 bases between them. This CDR3 reads CASSLAGQYEQYF. CDR3 in DNA: TGTGCCAGCAGCTTAGCTGGACAGTACGAGCAGTACTTC. Full variable domain (rest looked up from reference TRBV7-8 and TRBJ2-7): GAGVSQSPRYKVAKRGQDVALRCDPISGHVSLFWYQQALGQGPEFLTYFQNEAQLDKSGLPSDRFFAERPEGSVSTLKIQRTQQEDSAVYLCASSLAGQYEQYFGPGTRLTVT.

The V gene is TRBV29-1, the J gene TRBJ2-1, with 12 nucleotides matching TRBD2. Germline lookup yields CDR1 SQVTM and CDR2 ANQGSEA. Unmatched junction bases numbered 6, after V lost 7 bases and J lost 5 bases. This CDR3 spans 14 amino acids. CDR3 loop: CSGAGTSGHNEQFF. The CDR3 DNA reads TGCAGCGGTGCCGGGACTAGCGGGCACAATGAGCAGTTCTTC.